Each of the 27 T cell receptor beta chains below was sequenced from the same sample in a study of T cell repertoires in aging, cancer and after chemotherapy. The template was genomic DNA from peripheral blood, not RNA. TRB rearrangements spanning V, D and J were amplified using mixed TRB-A/B primers. TCRdb fed the multiplex PCR reads into MiXCR, producing one record per CDR3 protein. This table has 3,000 to 3,500 distinct CDR3 sequences, 25% to 35% appearing once. Sequenced sample: blood. The receptors here all came from a human donor with a solid tumor.

As to this clonotype: The junction does not match germline at one end; this may be a read error. The chain combines TRBV11-1 with TRBJ2-3; D not certain. The CDR3 is 15 amino acids. CDR1 and CDR2 (germline): SGHAT, FQDESV (reference sequence). The CDR3 DNA sequence: TGTGCCAGCAGCTTAGACGAAGGTACCTCGTATACGAAGTATTTT. Translated, it gives CASSLDEGTSYTKYF.

The J gene is TRBJ1-4, the V gene TRBV7-6, with D tentatively TRBD1 (6 bases). Germline V gene data show CDR1 as SGHVS and CDR2 as FNYEAQ. Trimming took off 4 bases at V and 6 bases at J, with 21 bases between the two ends. The CDR3 extends over 17 amino acids. The CDR3 DNA reads TGTGCCAGCAGCTCTAATCCGCCCGGGACAAGGGATGAAAAACTGTTTTTT. Protein: CASSSNPPGTRDEKLFF.

This chain connects TRBV20-1 to TRBJ1-1; the D is unclear. The V end lost 5 bases, the J end lost 1 base, and 8 bases lay between the germline ends. Germline V gene lookup returns CDR1 DFQATT and CDR2 SNEGSKA (reference sequence). The length of the CDR3 is 12 residues. The CDR3 DNA reads TGCAGTGCTTTTCCAGGGAACACTGAAGCTTTCTTT. Translating it yields CSAFPGNTEAFF.

The chain has TRBV7-2 and TRBJ2-3; D is possibly TRBD1 (6 bases). The germline V gene encodes CDR1 SGHTA and CDR2 FQGNSA. Trimming shortened V by 1 base and J by 0 bases, and 14 bases separated the two germline ends. The CDR3 has 17 amino acids. The CDR3 nucleotides read TGTGCCAGCAGCTTAGTAGACAGGCCTACTAGCACAGATACGCAGTATTTT. Translation: CASSLVDRPTSTDTQYF.

By proportion, this clonotype is medium-sized (0.01 to 0.1%). The V call is TRBV7-6, the J call TRBJ2-3; tentative D call: TRBD1 (6 bases). Trimming pared 4 bases from V and 6 bases from J, leaving 17 bases between. Germline V CDR1 and CDR2: SGHVS, FNYEAQ. CDR3 length equals 15 residues. CDR3 coding DNA: TGTGCCAGCAGCTCGGGACAATGGGACACGGATACGCAGTATTTT. It is translated as CASSSGQWDTDTQYF.

The chain combines TRBV20-1 with TRBJ2-5, with TRBD2 identical over 9 bases. In germline, CDR1 is DFQATT, CDR2 SNEGSKA (reference sequence). CDR3 length: 16 residues. V lost 0 bases and J lost 5; bases outside the gene matches: 10. CDR3 sequence (DNA): TGCAGTGCTAGAGATCCGGGTGCGGGGGGGCTGGAGACCCAGTACTTC. Its protein product is CSARDPGAGGLETQYF.

This clonotype showed up just a few times. The chain couples TRBV5-6 to TRBJ2-7; TRBD1 aligns across 8 bases. The CDR3 loop spans 16 amino acids. Trimming took 2 bases from V and 2 from J; bases not matched to a gene: 9. In germline, CDR1 is SGHDT, CDR2 YYEEEE. DNA for the CDR3: TGTGCCAGCAGCTTCTTCGGACAGGGCAACCCCTACGAGCAGTACTTC. Translating it yields CASSFFGQGNPYEQYF.

By its share, this clonotype is medium-sized (0.01 to 0.1%). The J gene is TRBJ2-1, the V gene TRBV15, with D maybe TRBD2 (7 bases). Looked up from germline, CDR1 is LNHNV and CDR2 is YYDKDF (reference sequence). The CDR3 is 14 amino acids. V lost 3 bases and J 6 bases, leaving 12 bases between the germline ends. As DNA, the CDR3 is TGTGCCACCAGCAGCGCGGGGGCCAGCAATGAGCAGTTCTTC. Translation gives CATSSAGASNEQFF.

This chain uses TRBV11-1 with TRBJ1-5, with 10 bases fitting TRBD1. J gave up 2 bases and V 6 bases, and 7 bases lay outside the gene matches. The CDR3 has 16 amino acids. CDR1 is SGHAT, CDR2 FQDESV, per germline (reference sequence). Here the CDR3 DNA reads TGTGCCAGCAGAAAAGACAGGGGGCGAGGCAATCAGCCCCAGCATTTT. Its protein product is CASRKDRGRGNQPQHF.

V and J are TRBV18 and TRBJ2-1; a weak D match, TRBD1 (5 bases). Trimming removed 1 base from V and 8 bases from J, with 15 bases in between. Germline values: CDR1 KGHSH, CDR2 LQKENI. This CDR3 spans 15 amino acids. The CDR3 protein is CASSPLPQGSHEQFF. CDR3 DNA sequence: TGTGCCAGCTCACCACTACCTCAGGGTTCCCATGAGCAGTTCTTC.

By its share, this clonotype is large. The rearrangement joins TRBV29-1 to TRBJ2-3, with D unclear. This CDR3 is built from 13 residues. Germline assignment: CDR1 SQVTM and CDR2 ANQGSEA. V lost 7 bases, J lost 1 base, and 12 bases lay in between. The CDR3 loop reads CSALRERTDTQYF. The CDR3 region has the DNA TGCAGCGCCCTTAGAGAACGCACAGATACGCAGTATTTT.

On this clonotype: Relative to the germline gene, one junction end is altered; a read error may explain this. The rearrangement links TRBV4-3 to TRBJ2-1; 7 bases match TRBD1. The CDR3 totals 17 residues. CDR1 is LGHNA, CDR2 YSLEER, per germline. CDR3 in DNA: TGTGCCAGCAGCCAAGACGACCGGGACAGTGCCTACAATGAGCAGTTCTTC. Protein sequence: CASSQDDRDSAYNEQFF.

This clonotype has more than one count but fewer than ten. The J gene is TRBJ1-1, the V gene TRBV27; D not certain. CDR3 size: 13 residues. The V and J ends lost 2 bases and 6 bases respectively, with 10 bases between them. The V gene's germline CDR1 is MNHEY and CDR2 SMNVEV (reference sequence). The CDR3 here is CASSLAPTAEAFF. The CDR3 bases are TGTGCCAGCAGTTTAGCTCCAACCGCTGAAGCTTTCTTT.

This clonotype was seen a few times. V usage is TRBV6-5 and J usage is TRBJ2-5, with D perhaps matching TRBD1 (5 bases). CDR1 is MNHEY and CDR2 is SVGAGI in the germline V gene. This CDR3 has 13 amino acids. The V end lost 5 bases, the J end lost 2 bases, and 9 bases lay between the germline ends. The CDR3 region has the DNA TGTGCCAGCAGTCTACAGGTTCAAGAGACCCAGTACTTC. Protein product: CASSLQVQETQYF.

The V and J genes are TRBV28 and TRBJ1-4; D is possibly TRBD1 (5 bases). CDR3 size: 15 residues. The V and J ends lost 0 bases and 8 bases respectively, with 13 bases between them. Germline CDR1 MDHEN, CDR2 SYDVKM. CDR3 coding DNA: TGTGCCAGCAGTTTATGGTTGGGGACGGGAGAAAAACTGTTTTTT. This translates into CASSLWLGTGEKLFF.

Here the CDR3 DNA reads TGTGCCAGCTCACAGGGAGCCTACGAGCAGTACTTC. This gives the protein CASSQGAYEQYF. This chain uses TRBV6-5 with TRBJ2-7; tentative D call: TRBD1 (6 bases). With 8 bases removed from V and 2 bases from J, the gap between germline ends came to 10 bases. The CDR3 consists of 12 residues. Per germline, CDR1 MNHEY and CDR2 SVGAGI.

V is TRBV7-2 and J is TRBJ2-5; 8 bases line up with TRBD2. Germline values: CDR1 SGHTA, CDR2 FQGNSA. The CDR3 contains 16 residues. Unmatched junction bases numbered 12, after V lost 5 bases and J lost 4 bases. CDR3 DNA sequence: TGTGCCAGCAGCATCGGACTAGCTGGGTTCGGAGAGACCCAGTACTTC. Protein sequence: CASSIGLAGFGETQYF.

V usage is TRBV20-1 and J usage is TRBJ2-1; 10 bases agree with TRBD1. Looked up from germline, CDR1 is DFQATT and CDR2 is SNEGSKA (reference sequence). The CDR3 runs to 16 residues. The V gene end was trimmed by 1 base and the J gene end by 7 bases; junction bases not matched to a gene: 10. CDR3 loop: CSARVGGTGVRNEQFF. The CDR3 coding sequence is TGCAGTGCTAGAGTTGGGGGGACAGGGGTTAGGAATGAGCAGTTCTTC.

This clonotype is a singleton in its sample. In nucleotides, the CDR3 is TGTGCCAGCAGCCAAGACTCAGCACCCGGGGAGCTGTTTTTT. This translates into CASSQDSAPGELFF. The genes are TRBV4-2 and TRBJ2-2; the D is unclear. Deletions cut 0 bases from V and 6 bases from J, with 8 bases between. The CDR3 covers 14 residues. Germline V CDR1 and CDR2: LGHNA, YNFKEQ.

In its sample, this clonotype is large. The J gene is TRBJ2-1, the V gene TRBV6-5; 10 bases line up with TRBD2. The CDR3 loop spans 14 amino acids. CDR1 and CDR2 from the germline V gene are MNHEY and SVGAGI. The junction had 6 bases not matched to a gene; V was cut back by 5 bases and J by 8 bases. CDR3: CASSPGLAVYEQFF. The CDR3 nucleotides are TGTGCCAGCAGTCCCGGACTAGCGGTCTATGAGCAGTTCTTC.

J is TRBJ1-6 and V is TRBV27; D gene ambiguous. This CDR3 has 14 amino acids. From germline, CDR1 is MNHEY and CDR2 SMNVEV (reference sequence). V was pared by 7 bases and J by 0 bases, with 7 bases between. The DNA for the CDR3 is TGTGCCAGCAAGGGCAGCTCCTATAATTCACCCCTCCACTTT. The encoded protein is CASKGSSYNSPLHF.

This rearrangement joins TRBV19 to TRBJ1-6; unclear D gene. The CDR3 has 13 amino acids. The V gene's germline CDR1 is LNHDA and CDR2 SQIVND (reference sequence). Trimming pared 3 bases from V and 10 bases from J, leaving 10 bases between. The CDR3 DNA is TGTGCCAGTAGTATTGAATTTGGATCACCCCTCCACTTT. It encodes CASSIEFGSPLHF.

This clonotype was counted only a few times. CDR3 nucleotides: TGTGCCAGCAGCCAAGAACTAGCGGGGTGGAGCACAGATACGCAGTATTTT. It translates to CASSQELAGWSTDTQYF. The chain links TRBV14 to TRBJ2-3, with TRBD2 identical over 10 bases. The germline CDR1 and CDR2 sequences are SGHDN and FVKESK. The CDR3 totals 17 residues. V was pared by 0 bases and J by 0 bases, with 3 bases of the junction left unmatched. Looking up the rest from reference TRBV14 and TRBJ2-3 gives the full variable domain: EAGVTQFPSHSVIEKGQTVTLRCDPISGHDNLYWYRRVMGKEIKFLLHFVKESKQDESGMPNNRFLAERTGGTYSTLKVQPAELEDSGVYFCASSQELAGWSTDTQYFGPGTRLTVL.

Sample share makes this clonotype medium-sized. The V call is TRBV19, the J call TRBJ2-7; TRBD1 matches at 8 bases. J lost 5 bases, V lost 1 base, and 7 bases had no gene match. The CDR3 runs 15 residues. Looked up from germline, CDR1 is LNHDA and CDR2 is SQIVND (reference sequence). Written as DNA, the CDR3 is TGTGCCAGTAGTATAGTCCCGGGACAGGTCAACGAGCAGTACTTC. Protein product: CASSIVPGQVNEQYF.

The rearrangement joins TRBV7-9 to TRBJ2-1; tentative D call: TRBD1 (6 bases). The germline V gene has CDR1 SEHNR and CDR2 FQNEAQ (reference sequence). V lost 5 bases, J lost 6 bases, and 14 bases lay in between. The CDR3 has 14 amino acids. CDR3 protein: CASSPLGQFNEQFF. The CDR3 DNA sequence: TGTGCCAGCAGCCCCTTAGGACAGTTCAATGAGCAGTTCTTC.

This chain links TRBV10-3 with TRBJ1-2; D uncertain. The CDR3 has 14 amino acids. Germline CDR1 ENHRY, CDR2 SYGVKD. Deletions cut 5 bases from V and 0 bases from J, with 10 bases between. The CDR3 bases are TGTGCCATCAGTCCCCTGGTAGCTAACTATGGCTACACCTTC. It specifies CAISPLVANYGYTF.

In the case of this clonotype: A read error may be the cause here, since a much bigger clone is one base away. The chain couples TRBV6-6 to TRBJ1-5, with 10 bases matching TRBD1. The CDR3 length is 15 residues. The germline gives CDR1 MNHNY, CDR2 SVGAGI (reference sequence). CDR3 coding DNA: TGTGCCAGCAGTCCACGGGGACAGGGGAATCGGCCCCAGCATTTT. Protein: CASSPRGQGNRPQHF.